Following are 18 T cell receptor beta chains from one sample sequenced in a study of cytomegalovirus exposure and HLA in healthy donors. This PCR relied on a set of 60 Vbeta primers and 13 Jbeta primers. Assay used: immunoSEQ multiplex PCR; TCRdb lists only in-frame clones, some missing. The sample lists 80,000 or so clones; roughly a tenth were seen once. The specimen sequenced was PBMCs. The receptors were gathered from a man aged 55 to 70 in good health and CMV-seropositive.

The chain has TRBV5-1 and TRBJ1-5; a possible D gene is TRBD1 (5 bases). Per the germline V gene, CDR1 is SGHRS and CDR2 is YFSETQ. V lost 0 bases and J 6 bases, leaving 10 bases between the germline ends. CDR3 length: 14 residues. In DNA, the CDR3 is TGCGCCAGCAGCTTGGAAGGGGCGGCTCAGCCCCAGCATTTT. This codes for CASSLEGAAQPQHF. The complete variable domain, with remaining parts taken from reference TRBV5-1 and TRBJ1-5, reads KAGVTQTPRYLIKTRGQQVTLSCSPISGHRSVSWYQQTPGQGLQFLFEYFSETQRNKGNFPGRFSGRQFSNSRSEMNVSTLELGDSALYLCASSLEGAAQPQHFGDGTRLSIL.

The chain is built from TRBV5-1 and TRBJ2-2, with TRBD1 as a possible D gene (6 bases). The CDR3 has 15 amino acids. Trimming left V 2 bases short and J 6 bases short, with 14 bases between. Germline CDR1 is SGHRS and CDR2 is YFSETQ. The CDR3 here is CASSLNTGRAGELFF. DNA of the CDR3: TGCGCCAGCAGCTTAAATACAGGGAGAGCCGGGGAGCTGTTTTTT. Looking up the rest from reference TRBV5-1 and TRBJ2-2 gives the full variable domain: KAGVTQTPRYLIKTRGQQVTLSCSPISGHRSVSWYQQTPGQGLQFLFEYFSETQRNKGNFPGRFSGRQFSNSRSEMNVSTLELGDSALYLCASSLNTGRAGELFFGEGSRLTVL.

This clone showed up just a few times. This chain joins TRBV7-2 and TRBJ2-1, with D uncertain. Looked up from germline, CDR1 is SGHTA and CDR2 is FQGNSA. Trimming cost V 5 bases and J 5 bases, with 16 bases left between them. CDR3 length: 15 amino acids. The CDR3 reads CASSSQLRQDNEQFF. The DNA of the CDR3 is TGTGCCAGCAGCAGCCAGCTAAGGCAGGACAATGAGCAGTTCTTC.

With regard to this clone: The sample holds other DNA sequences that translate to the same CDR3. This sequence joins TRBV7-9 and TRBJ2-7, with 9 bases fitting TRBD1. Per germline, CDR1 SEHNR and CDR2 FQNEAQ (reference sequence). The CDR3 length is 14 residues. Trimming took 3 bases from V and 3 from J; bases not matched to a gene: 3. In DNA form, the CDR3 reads TGTGCCAGCAGCTTGGGACAGGGAAACTACGAGCAGTACTTC. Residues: CASSLGQGNYEQYF.

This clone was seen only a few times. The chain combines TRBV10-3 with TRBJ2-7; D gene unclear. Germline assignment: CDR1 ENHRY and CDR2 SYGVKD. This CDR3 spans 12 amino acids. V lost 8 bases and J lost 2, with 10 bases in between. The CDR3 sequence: CAIGDPTYEQYV. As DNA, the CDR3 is TGTGCCATCGGAGACCCTACCTACGAGCAGTACGTC.

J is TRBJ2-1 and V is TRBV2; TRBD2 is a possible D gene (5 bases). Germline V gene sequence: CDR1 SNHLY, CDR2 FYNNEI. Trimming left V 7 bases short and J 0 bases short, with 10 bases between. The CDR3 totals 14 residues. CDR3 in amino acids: CASKEDVSYNEQFF. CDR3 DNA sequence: TGTGCCAGCAAGGAGGACGTCTCCTACAATGAGCAGTTCTTC. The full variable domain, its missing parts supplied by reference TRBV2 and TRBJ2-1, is EPEVTQTPSHQVTQMGQEVILRCVPISNHLYFYWYRQILGQKVEFLVSFYNNEISEKSEIFDDQFSVERPDGSNFTLKIRSTKLEDSAMYFCASKEDVSYNEQFFGPGTRLTVL.

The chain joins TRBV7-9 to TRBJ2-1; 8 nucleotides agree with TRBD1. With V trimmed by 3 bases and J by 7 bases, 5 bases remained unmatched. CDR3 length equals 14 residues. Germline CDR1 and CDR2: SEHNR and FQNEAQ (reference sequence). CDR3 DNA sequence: TGTGCCAGCAGCTTCAGGGGGCCAGGGAATGAGCAGTTCTTC. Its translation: CASSFRGPGNEQFF.

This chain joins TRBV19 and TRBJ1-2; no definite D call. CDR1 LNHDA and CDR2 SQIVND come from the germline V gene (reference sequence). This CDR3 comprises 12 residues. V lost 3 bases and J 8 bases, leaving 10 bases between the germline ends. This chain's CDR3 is CASSMAEGGYTF. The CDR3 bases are TGTGCCAGTAGTATGGCAGAGGGCGGCTACACCTTC.

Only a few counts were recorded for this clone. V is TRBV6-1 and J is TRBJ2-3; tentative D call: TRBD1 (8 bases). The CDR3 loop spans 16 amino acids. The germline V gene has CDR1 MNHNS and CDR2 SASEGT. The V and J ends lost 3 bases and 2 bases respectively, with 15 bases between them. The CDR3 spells CASSDPQGGYTDTQYF. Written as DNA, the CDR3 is TGTGCCAGCAGTGACCCACAGGGGGGGTACACAGATACGCAGTATTTT.

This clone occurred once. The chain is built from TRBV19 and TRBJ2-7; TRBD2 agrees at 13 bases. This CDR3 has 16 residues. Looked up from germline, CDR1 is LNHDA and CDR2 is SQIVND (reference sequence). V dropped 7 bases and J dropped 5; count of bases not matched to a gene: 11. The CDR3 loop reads CASTASLAGGPNEQYF. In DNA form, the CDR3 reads TGTGCCAGTACCGCTTCACTAGCGGGAGGGCCCAACGAGCAGTACTTC.

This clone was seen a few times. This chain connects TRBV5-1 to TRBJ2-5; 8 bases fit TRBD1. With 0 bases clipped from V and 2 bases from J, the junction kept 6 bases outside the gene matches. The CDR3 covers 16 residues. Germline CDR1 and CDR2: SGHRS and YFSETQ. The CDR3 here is CASSLGGYRGQETQYF. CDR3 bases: TGCGCCAGCAGCTTGGGGGGGTACAGGGGGCAAGAGACCCAGTACTTC. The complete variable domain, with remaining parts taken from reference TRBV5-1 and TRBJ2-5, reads KAGVTQTPRYLIKTRGQQVTLSCSPISGHRSVSWYQQTPGQGLQFLFEYFSETQRNKGNFPGRFSGRQFSNSRSEMNVSTLELGDSALYLCASSLGGYRGQETQYFGPGTRLLVL.

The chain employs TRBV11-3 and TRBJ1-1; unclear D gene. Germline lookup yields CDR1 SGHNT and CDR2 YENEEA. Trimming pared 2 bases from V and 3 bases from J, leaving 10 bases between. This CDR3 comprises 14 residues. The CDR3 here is CASSLTQTDTEAFF. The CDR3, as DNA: TGTGCCAGCAGCTTAACTCAAACGGACACTGAAGCTTTCTTT.

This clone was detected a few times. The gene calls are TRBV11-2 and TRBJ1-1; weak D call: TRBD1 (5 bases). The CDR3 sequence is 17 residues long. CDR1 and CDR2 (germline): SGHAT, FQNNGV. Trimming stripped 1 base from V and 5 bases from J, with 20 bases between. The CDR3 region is CASSLVPGGAPGTEAFF. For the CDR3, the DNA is TGTGCCAGCAGCTTAGTACCGGGAGGGGCCCCAGGGACTGAAGCTTTCTTT.

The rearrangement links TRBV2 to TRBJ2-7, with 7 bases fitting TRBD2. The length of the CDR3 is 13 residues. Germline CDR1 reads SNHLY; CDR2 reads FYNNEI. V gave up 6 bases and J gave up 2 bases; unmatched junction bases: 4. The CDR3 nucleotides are TGTGCCAGCAGGAGCGGGGTAGCCTACGAGCAGTACGTC. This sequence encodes CASRSGVAYEQYV.

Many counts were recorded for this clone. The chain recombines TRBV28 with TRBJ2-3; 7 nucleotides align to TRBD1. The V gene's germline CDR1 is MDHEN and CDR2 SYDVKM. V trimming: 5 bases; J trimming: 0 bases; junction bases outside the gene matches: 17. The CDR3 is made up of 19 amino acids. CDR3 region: CASSPPRYWDSFSTDTQYF. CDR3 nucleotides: TGTGCCAGCAGTCCCCCTAGGTATTGGGACAGCTTTAGCACAGATACGCAGTATTTT.

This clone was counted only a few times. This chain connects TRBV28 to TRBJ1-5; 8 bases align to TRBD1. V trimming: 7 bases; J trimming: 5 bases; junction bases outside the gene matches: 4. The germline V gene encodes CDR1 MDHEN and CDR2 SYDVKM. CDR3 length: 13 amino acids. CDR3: CASKRQGHQPQHF. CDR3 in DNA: TGTGCCAGCAAAAGACAGGGGCATCAGCCCCAGCATTTT.

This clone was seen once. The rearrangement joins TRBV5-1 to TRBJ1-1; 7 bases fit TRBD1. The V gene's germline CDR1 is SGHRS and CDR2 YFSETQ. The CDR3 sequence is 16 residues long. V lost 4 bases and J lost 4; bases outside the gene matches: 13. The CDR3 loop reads CASSPLTGRVITEAFF. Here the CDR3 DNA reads TGCGCCAGCAGCCCGTTGACAGGGCGCGTTATCACTGAAGCTTTCTTT.

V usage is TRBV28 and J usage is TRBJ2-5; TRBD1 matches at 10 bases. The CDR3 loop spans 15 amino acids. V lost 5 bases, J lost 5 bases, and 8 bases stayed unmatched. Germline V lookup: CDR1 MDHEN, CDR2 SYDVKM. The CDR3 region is CASSPGQGGGETQYF. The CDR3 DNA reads TGTGCCAGCAGTCCAGGACAGGGGGGGGGCGAGACCCAGTACTTC. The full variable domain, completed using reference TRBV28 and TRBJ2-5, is DVKVTQSSRYLVKRTGEKVFLECVQDMDHENMFWYRQDPGLGLRLIYFSYDVKMKEKGDIPEGYSVSREKKERFSLILESASTNQTSMYLCASSPGQGGGETQYFGPGTRLLVL.